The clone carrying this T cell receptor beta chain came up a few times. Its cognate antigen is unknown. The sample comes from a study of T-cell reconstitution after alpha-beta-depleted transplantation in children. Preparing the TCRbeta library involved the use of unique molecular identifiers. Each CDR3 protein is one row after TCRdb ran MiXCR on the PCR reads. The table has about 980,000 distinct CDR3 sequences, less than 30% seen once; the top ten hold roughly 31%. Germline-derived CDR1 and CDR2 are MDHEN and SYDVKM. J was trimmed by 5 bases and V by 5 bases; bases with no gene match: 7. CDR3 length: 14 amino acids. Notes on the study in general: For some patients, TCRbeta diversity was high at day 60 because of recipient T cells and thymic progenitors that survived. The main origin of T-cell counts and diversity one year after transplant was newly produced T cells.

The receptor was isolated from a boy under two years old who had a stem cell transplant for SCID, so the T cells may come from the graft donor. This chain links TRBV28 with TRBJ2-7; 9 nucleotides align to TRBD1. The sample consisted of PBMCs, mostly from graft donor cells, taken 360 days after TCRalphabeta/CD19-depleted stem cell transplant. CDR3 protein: CASSPDRGIDEQYF. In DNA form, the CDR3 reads TGTGCCAGCAGTCCGGACAGGGGCATCGACGAGCAGTACTTC.